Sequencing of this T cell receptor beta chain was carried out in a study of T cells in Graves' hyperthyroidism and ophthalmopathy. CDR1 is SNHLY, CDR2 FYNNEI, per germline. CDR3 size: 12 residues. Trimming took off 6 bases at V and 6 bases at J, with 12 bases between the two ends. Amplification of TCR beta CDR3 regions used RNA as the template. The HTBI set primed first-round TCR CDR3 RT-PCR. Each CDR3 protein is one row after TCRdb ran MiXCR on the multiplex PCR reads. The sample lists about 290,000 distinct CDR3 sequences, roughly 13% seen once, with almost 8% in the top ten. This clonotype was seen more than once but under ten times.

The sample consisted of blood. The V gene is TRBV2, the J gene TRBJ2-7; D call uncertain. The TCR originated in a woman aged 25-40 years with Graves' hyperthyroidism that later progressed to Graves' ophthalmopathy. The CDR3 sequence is CASSLVAGEQYF. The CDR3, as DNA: TGTGCCAGCAGCCTGGTGGCTGGCGAGCAGTACTTC.